This is a list of T cell receptor beta chains from one sample in a study of shared T cell receptors in the human thymus. Assay used: immunoSEQ multiplex PCR; TCRdb lists only in-frame clones, some missing. The table shows roughly 660,000 clones, with 88% occurring only once. A further study also used this sample, focusing on human thymus T cells.

Sequencing was carried out using thymocytes. The receptors shown here come from a boy in the first two years of life with a congenital heart defect. The CDR3 runs from the conserved cysteine through the conserved F or W. The order of the fields is CDR3 protein, CDR3 DNA, clone size, J gene, D gene, CDR3 length, V gene. D genes are given only for firm matches. Clone size is shown for a subset of rows, as once, few, many or a class of expanded clone.

CASSLTSGTYYEQYF,TGTGCCAGCAGTCTCACTAGCGGGACCTACTACGAGCAGTACTTC,.,TRBJ2-7,TRBD2,15,TRBV27
CASSFDRAETQYF,TGTGCCAGCAGTTTCGACAGGGCAGAGACCCAGTACTTC,.,TRBJ2-5,TRBD1,13,TRBV28
CASSQSSGALNTEAFF,TGCGCCAGCAGCCAGTCATCAGGGGCCTTGAACACTGAAGCTTTCTTT,.,TRBJ1-1,.,16,TRBV4-3
CATSRDEETQYF,TGTGCCACCAGCAGAGACGAAGAGACCCAGTACTTC,.,TRBJ2-5,.,12,TRBV15
CASNRTIGELQDTQYF,TGTGCCAGCAACCGGACCATAGGGGAATTACAAGATACGCAGTATTTT,.,TRBJ2-3,.,16,TRBV28
CASSNRGYEQYF,TGTGCCAGCAGCAATCGGGGTTACGAGCAGTACTTC,.,TRBJ2-7,.,12,TRBV7-2
CASGSVPGGSNQPQHF,TGTGCTAGTGGTTCGGTCCCTGGGGGCAGCAATCAGCCCCAGCATTTT,.,TRBJ1-5,.,16,TRBV12-5
CASSPYPTSYEQYF,TGTGCCAGCAGCCCCTACCCAACCTCCTACGAGCAGTACTTC,.,TRBJ2-7,.,14,TRBV14
CATSRTSGRAISTGELFF,TGTGCCACCAGCAGGACTAGCGGGAGAGCGATAAGCACCGGGGAGCTGTTTTTT,.,TRBJ2-2,TRBD2,18,TRBV15
CASSGPQGVDGYTF,TGTGCCAGCAGTGGCCCGCAGGGCGTCGATGGCTACACCTTC,.,TRBJ1-2,.,14,TRBV6-1
CASSPDRAGMNTEAFF,TGTGCCAGCAGCCCTGACAGGGCGGGAATGAACACTGAAGCTTTCTTT,.,TRBJ1-1,TRBD1,16,TRBV13
CASSESLPHVIAGGHPYYEQYF,TGCGCCAGCAGTGAGTCGCTCCCCCACGTAATAGCGGGAGGGCACCCCTACTACGAGCAGTACTTC,.,TRBJ2-7,TRBD2,22,TRBV10-2
CASSVHSPSRTSCDEQFF,TGTGCCAGTAGTGTTCACTCACCCTCACGGACTAGCTGTGATGAGCAGTTCTTC,.,TRBJ2-1,TRBD2,18,TRBV19
CASSQDTSGRASYEQYF,TGTGCCAGCAGCCAAGATACGAGCGGGAGGGCCTCCTACGAGCAGTACTTC,.,TRBJ2-7,TRBD2,17,TRBV14
CASGTGGANEKLFF,TGTGCCAGCGGTACAGGGGGCGCCAATGAAAAACTGTTTTTT,.,TRBJ1-4,TRBD1,14,TRBV9
CASSDSGPTDTQYF,TGTGCCAGCAGCGATAGCGGACCCACAGATACGCAGTATTTT,.,TRBJ2-3,.,14,TRBV9
CAVPRGGPIEETQYF,TGTGCCGTTCCTAGGGGGGGGCCAATAGAAGAGACCCAGTACTTC,.,TRBJ2-5,.,15,TRBV19
CASLGQRQETQYF,TGTGCCAGCCTGGGACAGCGCCAAGAGACCCAGTACTTC,.,TRBJ2-5,TRBD1,13,TRBV5-6
CASSLALVLSTDTQYF,TGTGCCAGCAGCTTAGCGCTAGTTCTTAGCACAGATACGCAGTATTTT,.,TRBJ2-3,.,16,TRBV7-2
CASSLGETGGATGELFF,TGCGCCAGCAGCTTAGGGGAGACAGGGGGGGCCACCGGGGAGCTGTTTTTT,.,TRBJ2-2,TRBD1,17,TRBV5-1
CASSLRGKAEFISNQPQHF,TGTGCCAGCAGCTTAAGGGGGAAAGCCGAATTTATAAGCAATCAGCCCCAGCATTTT,.,TRBJ1-5,.,19,TRBV7-2
CASSQEVAGGSADTQYF,TGTGCCAGCAGCCAAGAAGTAGCGGGAGGGAGTGCAGATACGCAGTATTTT,.,TRBJ2-3,TRBD2,17,TRBV4-2
CASRNGTSGYYEQYF,TGTGCCAGCAGAAACGGGACTAGCGGATACTACGAGCAGTACTTC,few,TRBJ2-7,TRBD2,15,TRBV6-6
CASGGAGVREQYF,TGTGCCAGTGGGGGAGCGGGAGTTAGAGAGCAGTACTTC,few,TRBJ2-7,TRBD2,13,TRBV19
CASSLRELCEQYF,TGTGCCAGCAGTTTGAGGGAGTTGTGCGAGCAGTACTTC,.,TRBJ2-7,.,13,TRBV11-3
CASGLPRQGLGPEAFF,TGTGCTAGTGGTTTGCCAAGACAGGGCCTTGGCCCTGAAGCTTTCTTT,.,TRBJ1-1,TRBD1,16,TRBV12-5
CASVGTSGSKTQYF,TGTGCCAGCGTAGGGACTAGCGGGAGCAAGACCCAGTACTTC,.,TRBJ2-5,TRBD2,14,TRBV25-1
CASSLRRANIQYF,TGCGCCAGCAGCCTACGAAGAGCGAACATTCAGTACTTC,.,TRBJ2-4,.,13,TRBV4-1
CASSETGHLRETQYF,TGTGCCAGCAGTGAGACGGGACACCTCAGAGAGACCCAGTACTTC,.,TRBJ2-5,.,15,TRBV27
CASSLTSGGADTQYF,TGTGCCAGCAGTCTCACTAGCGGGGGGGCGGATACGCAGTATTTT,.,TRBJ2-3,TRBD2,15,TRBV9
CASSSDRGPSDTQYF,TGTGCCAGCAGTTCCGACAGGGGGCCCTCAGATACGCAGTATTTT,.,TRBJ2-3,TRBD1,15,TRBV27
CASRPNATGKLNTIYF,TGTGCCAGCAGGCCCAATGCAACAGGGAAACTGAACACCATATATTTT,few,TRBJ1-3,.,16,TRBV6-6
CASSPQKGAGAAYGYTF,TGTGCCAGCAGCCCACAAAAAGGGGCGGGGGCTGCCTATGGCTACACCTTC,.,TRBJ1-2,.,17,TRBV16
CASSSRQGQAEEQYF,TGCGCCAGCAGCTCACGACAGGGGCAGGCAGAGGAGCAGTACTTC,.,TRBJ2-7,TRBD1,15,TRBV5-1
CASSRTPSYYEQYF,TGTGCCAGCAGTAGAACTCCTAGCTACTACGAGCAGTACTTC,.,TRBJ2-7,.,14,TRBV6-6
CASSIDHQRTSGSTDTQYF,TGTGCCAGTAGTATAGATCATCAACGGACTAGCGGGAGCACAGATACGCAGTATTTT,.,TRBJ2-3,TRBD2,19,TRBV19
CAWSVRGRWEKLFF,TGTGCCTGGAGTGTAAGGGGGCGCTGGGAAAAACTGTTTTTT,few,TRBJ1-4,TRBD1,14,TRBV30
CASSFGVAGSSEQFF,TGCGCCAGCAGCTTCGGGGTAGCGGGGTCTTCTGAGCAGTTCTTC,.,TRBJ2-1,TRBD2,15,TRBV5-1
CASSQGSDSTDTQYF,TGTGCCAGCAGCCAGGGAAGCGATAGCACAGATACGCAGTATTTT,.,TRBJ2-3,.,15,TRBV7-9
CAWSGGQGNEKLFF,TGTGCCTGGAGTGGAGGACAGGGTAATGAAAAACTGTTTTTT,.,TRBJ1-4,TRBD1,14,TRBV30
CASSQGARPLTAFF,TGCGCCAGCAGCCAAGGGGCGCGCCCCCTAACAGCTTTCTTT,.,TRBJ1-1,.,14,TRBV4-1
CASSFRDRDPYEQYF,TGTGCCAGTAGTTTCAGGGACAGGGACCCCTACGAGCAGTACTTC,.,TRBJ2-7,TRBD1,15,TRBV19
CASGLEPSVPKHEQYF,TGTGCTAGTGGTTTGGAGCCCTCGGTGCCGAAGCACGAGCAGTACTTC,.,TRBJ2-7,.,16,TRBV12-5
CASSPPDCRTYNEQFF,TGTGCCAGCTCACCCCCGGACTGCCGAACCTACAATGAGCAGTTCTTC,.,TRBJ2-1,.,16,TRBV18
CASRTGWGGELFF,TGTGCCAGCAGGACAGGGTGGGGGGGGGAGCTGTTTTTT,.,TRBJ2-2,TRBD1,13,TRBV27
CANPGGVTDTGELFF,TGCGCCAACCCAGGGGGCGTGACGGACACCGGGGAGCTGTTTTTT,.,TRBJ2-2,TRBD1,15,TRBV5-1
CATTPGQLSGANVLTF,TGTGCCACCACCCCGGGACAGCTTTCTGGGGCCAACGTCCTGACTTTC,.,TRBJ2-6,TRBD1,16,TRBV15
CASSIDGPAGASYEQYF,TGTGCCAGTAGTATAGATGGCCCAGCGGGAGCTTCCTACGAGCAGTACTTC,.,TRBJ2-7,TRBD2,17,TRBV19
CASSPLGGRDSKNIQYF,TGTGCCAGCTCACCACTGGGGGGCCGGGACAGTAAAAACATTCAGTACTTC,once,TRBJ2-4,.,17,TRBV18
CASSHRGRFRSEAFF,TGTGCCAGCTCACACAGGGGGCGATTCCGGTCTGAAGCTTTCTTT,few,TRBJ1-1,TRBD1,15,TRBV18
CASSSGTSGRLRYSYNEQFF,TGTGCCAGCAGTTCCGGGACTAGCGGGAGGCTTAGGTACTCCTACAATGAGCAGTTCTTC,.,TRBJ2-1,TRBD2,20,TRBV5-4
CAISESPGTGGSNTGELFF,TGTGCCATCAGTGAGTCCCCAGGGACAGGGGGATCGAACACCGGGGAGCTGTTTTTT,.,TRBJ2-2,TRBD1,19,TRBV10-3
CASSTLGRTHEQYF,TGTGCCAGCAGCACCCTCGGGAGGACCCACGAGCAGTACTTC,few,TRBJ2-7,TRBD2,14,TRBV7-9
CASSLSPGKDEQYF,TGTGCCAGCAGTTTATCACCCGGGAAGGACGAGCAGTACTTC,.,TRBJ2-7,.,14,TRBV28
CASSPTDRGLIYEQYF,TGCGCCAGCAGCCCCACGGACAGGGGGCTAATTTACGAGCAGTACTTC,.,TRBJ2-7,TRBD1,16,TRBV4-3